This T cell receptor beta chain originates from a study of glioma-infiltrating T cells. Study in general: Glioma patients had dexamethasone for six or fewer days before surgery.

Findings and caveats of the study: Shared blood CDR3 signature motifs marked patients with low tissue-blood divergence. Non-neoplastic patients had below-expected tissue-blood divergence, while all gliomas exceeded expectation.

The CDR3 totals 14 residues. V shed 3 bases and J 5 bases; nucleotides not matched to a gene: 5. Germline V gene lookup returns CDR1 MDHEN and CDR2 SYDVKM. TCR alpha and beta CDR3 regions were amplified from RNA using iRepertoire nested multiplex PCR. TCRdb re-called the multiplex PCR reads with MiXCR, one entry per CDR3 protein. The sample consists of about 410,000 distinct CDR3 sequences, about 40% of them appearing once. About this clonotype: Its specificity is not known.

The V gene is TRBV28, the J gene TRBJ2-5; 8 bases fit TRBD1. The sample was glioma tissue, nonneoplastic brain tissue, or PBMCs (not recorded which). The TCR originated in a human donor with low-grade glioma or glioblastoma, undergoing nonglioma brain surgery, or in good health (not recorded which). CDR3 DNA sequence: TGTGCCAGCAGTTTCCTGGGGACAGGCGAGACCCAGTACTTC. Translated: CASSFLGTGETQYF.